The sequence of this T cell receptor (beta chain) was determined in a study of shared T cell receptors in the human thymus. The assay was immunoSEQ multiplex PCR, and TCRdb's table has in-frame clones only and misses some. The table lists about 380,000 clones, 95% of them singletons. The ends were cut back, 6 bases at V and 0 bases at J, with 14 bases in the middle. The V gene's germline CDR1 is MDHEN and CDR2 SYDVKM. The CDR3 is 16 amino acids. Sequenced: thymocytes. This TCR was recovered from a human donor. The chain couples TRBV28 to TRBJ1-4; D is ambiguous. The CDR3 DNA reads TGTGCCAGCAGGCCAATGGGCCCCCCAACTAATGAAAAACTGTTTTTT. Translated: CASRPMGPPTNEKLFF.